These 2 T cell receptor beta chains came from one sample sequenced in a study of OX40 agonist ivuxolimab in advanced cancers. The method was immunoSEQ multiplex PCR; TCRdb's version includes in-frame clones alone and lacks a portion of them. The sample includes some 76,000 clones, 86% of them seen just once. This specimen was CD4+ or CD8+ T cells sorted from blood, taken in a trial of the OX40 agonist ivuxolimab. These receptors all come from an adult with an advanced solid tumor such as melanoma, head and neck, liver or kidney cancer.

In DNA, the CDR3 is TGTGCCAGCAGTGAAGCGCCGGGGACAGCCCTCAGGAACTATGGCTACACCTTC. As protein: CASSEAPGTALRNYGYTF. This chain joins TRBV6-1 and TRBJ1-2; 7 nucleotides match TRBD1. Germline V gives CDR1 MNHNS, CDR2 SASEGT. V dropped 0 bases and J dropped 2; count of bases not matched to a gene: 12. The CDR3 runs to 18 residues.

The V gene is TRBV7-9, the J gene TRBJ1-1, with 8 bases fitting TRBD1. This CDR3 is built from 15 residues. In germline, CDR1 is SEHNR, CDR2 FQNEAQ (reference sequence). Unmatched junction bases numbered 6, after V lost 5 bases and J lost 1 base. The CDR3 nucleotides read TGTGCCAGCAGCACGAGGACAGGGACGAACACTGAAGCTTTCTTT. Its protein is CASSTRTGTNTEAFF.